This note documents a single T cell receptor beta chain sequence. What it binds is not known. Germline CDR1 is PRHDT and CDR2 is FYEKMQ (reference sequence). After removal of 1 base from V and 9 bases from J, the junction contained 8 bases not matched to a gene. The CDR3 loop spans 15 amino acids. This sample was included in a study of cytomegalovirus exposure and HLA in healthy donors. Data came from immunoSEQ multiplex PCR; TCRdb stores just in-frame clones and leaves some out. Among roughly 90,000 clones listed, around 84% were seen once. General study findings and limits: TCR clusters originating in the first cohort tended to co-occur in the roughly 120 validation repertoires, according to a later analysis. Among TCR beta chains, those listed as cytomegalovirus-associated numbered fewer than 200. For cytomegalovirus status, the classifier reportedly gave diagnoses with high specificity and sensitivity.

The chain employs TRBV13 and TRBJ2-1, with TRBD2 matching over 8 bases. This receptor was identified in a man younger than 35 in good health and CMV-seropositive. The sequencing input was PBMCs. CDR3 region: CASSLAPSGYGEQFF. CDR3 DNA: TGTGCCAGCAGCTTAGCCCCTAGCGGGTATGGTGAGCAGTTCTTC.